The present T cell receptor (beta chain) was sequenced within a study of CD8 T cells in Susac syndrome. Random-hexamer reverse transcription was applied to roughly 0.45 to 1 ug RNA. immunoSEQ multiplex PCR amplified TCR beta CDR3 across 54 Vbeta, 13 Jbeta. Via MiXCR, TCRdb re-called the immunoSEQ multiplex PCR reads, giving one row per CDR3 protein. The table has 25,000 to 30,000 distinct CDR3 sequences, roughly 94% seen once; the top ten hold around 0.3%. CDR3 length: 14 residues. The V gene's germline CDR1 is LNHDA and CDR2 SQIVND (reference sequence). Trimming took 5 bases from V and 6 from J; bases not matched to a gene: 10.

This receptor was taken from a human donor in good health. The material sequenced was CD8+ T cells from PBMCs. V and J are TRBV19 and TRBJ2-7; 7 bases align to TRBD2. DNA for the CDR3: TGTGCCAGTAGTCCTGCTAGCGGCGCGGGCGAGCAGTACTTC. This sequence encodes CASSPASGAGEQYF.